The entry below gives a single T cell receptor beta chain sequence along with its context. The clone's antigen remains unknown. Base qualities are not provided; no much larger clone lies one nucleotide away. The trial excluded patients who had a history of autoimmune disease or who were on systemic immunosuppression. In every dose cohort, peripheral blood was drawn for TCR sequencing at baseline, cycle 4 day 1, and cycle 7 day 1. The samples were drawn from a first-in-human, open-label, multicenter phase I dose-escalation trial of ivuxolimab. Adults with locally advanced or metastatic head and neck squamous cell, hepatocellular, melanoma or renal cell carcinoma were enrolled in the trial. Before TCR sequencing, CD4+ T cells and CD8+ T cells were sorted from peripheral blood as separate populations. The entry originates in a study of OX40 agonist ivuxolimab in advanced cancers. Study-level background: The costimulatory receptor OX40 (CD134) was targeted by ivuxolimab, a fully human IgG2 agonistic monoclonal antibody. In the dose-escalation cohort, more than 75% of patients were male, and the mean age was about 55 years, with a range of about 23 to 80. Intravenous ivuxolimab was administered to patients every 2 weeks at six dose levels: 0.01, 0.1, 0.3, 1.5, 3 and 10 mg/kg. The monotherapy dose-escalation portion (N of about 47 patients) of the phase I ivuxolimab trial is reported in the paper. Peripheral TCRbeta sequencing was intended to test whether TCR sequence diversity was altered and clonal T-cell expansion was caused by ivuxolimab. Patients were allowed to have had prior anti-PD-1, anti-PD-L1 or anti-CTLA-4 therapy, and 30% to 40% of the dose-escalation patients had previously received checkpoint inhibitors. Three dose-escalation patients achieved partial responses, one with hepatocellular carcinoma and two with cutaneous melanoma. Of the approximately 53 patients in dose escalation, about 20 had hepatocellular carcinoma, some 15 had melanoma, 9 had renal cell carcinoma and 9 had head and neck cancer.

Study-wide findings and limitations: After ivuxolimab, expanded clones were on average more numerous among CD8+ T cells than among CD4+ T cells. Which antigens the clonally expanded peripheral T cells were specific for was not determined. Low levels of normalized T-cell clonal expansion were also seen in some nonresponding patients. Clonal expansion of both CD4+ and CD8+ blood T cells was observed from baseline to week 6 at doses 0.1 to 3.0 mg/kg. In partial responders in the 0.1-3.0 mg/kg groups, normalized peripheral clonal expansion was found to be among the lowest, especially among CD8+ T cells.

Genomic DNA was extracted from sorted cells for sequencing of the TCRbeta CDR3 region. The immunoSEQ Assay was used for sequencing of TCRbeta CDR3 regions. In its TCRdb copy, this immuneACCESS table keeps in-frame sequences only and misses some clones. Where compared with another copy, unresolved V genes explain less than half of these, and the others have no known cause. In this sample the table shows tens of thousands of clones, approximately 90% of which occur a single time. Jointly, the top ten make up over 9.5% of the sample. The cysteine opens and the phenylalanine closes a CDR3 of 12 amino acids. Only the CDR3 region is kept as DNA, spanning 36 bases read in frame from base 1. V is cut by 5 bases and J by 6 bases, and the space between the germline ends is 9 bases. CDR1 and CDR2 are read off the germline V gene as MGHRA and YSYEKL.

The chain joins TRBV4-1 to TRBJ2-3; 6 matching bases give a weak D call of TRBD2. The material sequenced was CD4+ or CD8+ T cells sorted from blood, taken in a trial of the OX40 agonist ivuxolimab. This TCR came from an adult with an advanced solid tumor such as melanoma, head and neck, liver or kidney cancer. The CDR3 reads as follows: CASSGSGDTQYF. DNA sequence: TGCGCCAGCAGCGGGAGCGGGGATACGCAGTATTTT.